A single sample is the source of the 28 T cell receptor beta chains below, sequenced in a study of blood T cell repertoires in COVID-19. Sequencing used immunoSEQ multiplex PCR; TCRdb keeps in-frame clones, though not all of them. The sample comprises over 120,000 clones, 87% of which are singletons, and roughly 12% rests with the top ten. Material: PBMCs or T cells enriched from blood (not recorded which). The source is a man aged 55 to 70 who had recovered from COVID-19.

This CDR3 is CATSREQPYEQYF. CDR3 DNA: TGTGCCACCAGCAGAGAACAGCCCTACGAGCAGTACTTC. The gene calls are TRBV15 and TRBJ2-7; unclear D gene. Trimming took off 0 bases at V and 2 bases at J, with 5 bases between the two ends. The CDR3 covers 13 residues. CDR1 is LNHNV, CDR2 YYDKDF, per germline (reference sequence).

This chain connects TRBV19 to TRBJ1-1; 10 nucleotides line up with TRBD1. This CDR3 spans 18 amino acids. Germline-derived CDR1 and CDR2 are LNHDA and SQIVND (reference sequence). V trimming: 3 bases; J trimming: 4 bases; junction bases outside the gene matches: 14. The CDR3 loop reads CASSIPPNRQGAVTEAFF. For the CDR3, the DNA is TGTGCCAGTAGTATCCCCCCAAATCGACAGGGGGCTGTCACTGAAGCTTTCTTT.

The CDR3, as DNA: TGTGCCAGCTCACCACGCGAACCCGGGGAGCTGTTTTTT. Protein: CASSPREPGELFF. The gene calls are TRBV18 and TRBJ2-2; D call uncertain. The germline V gene has CDR1 KGHSH and CDR2 LQKENI. Trimming removed 1 base from V and 6 bases from J, with 6 bases in between. This CDR3 comprises 13 residues.

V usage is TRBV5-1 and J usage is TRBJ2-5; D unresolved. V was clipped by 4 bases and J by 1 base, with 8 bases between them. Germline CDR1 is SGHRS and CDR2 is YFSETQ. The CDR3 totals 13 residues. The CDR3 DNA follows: TGCGCCAGCAGCCCGGGTCCCCAAGAGACCCAGTACTTC. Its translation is CASSPGPQETQYF.

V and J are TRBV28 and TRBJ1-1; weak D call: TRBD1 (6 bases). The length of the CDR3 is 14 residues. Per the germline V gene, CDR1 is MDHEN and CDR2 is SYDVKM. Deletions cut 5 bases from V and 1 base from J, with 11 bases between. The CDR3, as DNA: TGTGCCAGCAGTCCGCCAGGGGCGAACACTGAAGCTTTCTTT. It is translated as CASSPPGANTEAFF. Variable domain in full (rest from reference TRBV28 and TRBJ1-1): DVKVTQSSRYLVKRTGEKVFLECVQDMDHENMFWYRQDPGLGLRLIYFSYDVKMKEKGDIPEGYSVSREKKERFSLILESASTNQTSMYLCASSPPGANTEAFFGQGTRLTVV.

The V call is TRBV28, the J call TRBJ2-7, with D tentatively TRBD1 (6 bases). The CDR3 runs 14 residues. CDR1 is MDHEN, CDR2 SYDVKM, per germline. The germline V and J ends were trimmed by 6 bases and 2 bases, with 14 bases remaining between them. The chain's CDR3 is CASRLTGRTYEQYF. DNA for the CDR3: TGTGCCAGCAGGTTGACAGGCCGTACCTACGAGCAGTACTTC.

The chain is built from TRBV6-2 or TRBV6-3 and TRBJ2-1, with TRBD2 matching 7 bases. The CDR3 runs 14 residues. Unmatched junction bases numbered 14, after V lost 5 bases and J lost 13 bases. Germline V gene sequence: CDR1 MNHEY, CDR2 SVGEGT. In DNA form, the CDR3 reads TGTGCCAGCAGTCCCTCGGGGGGACCACAGCCTCAGTTCTTC. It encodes CASSPSGGPQPQFF.

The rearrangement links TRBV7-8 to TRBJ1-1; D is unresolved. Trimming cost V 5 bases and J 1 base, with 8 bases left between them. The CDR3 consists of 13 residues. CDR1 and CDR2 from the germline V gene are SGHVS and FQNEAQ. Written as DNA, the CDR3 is TGTGCCAGCAGCCCCCGGGAGAACACTGAAGCTTTCTTT. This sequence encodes CASSPRENTEAFF.

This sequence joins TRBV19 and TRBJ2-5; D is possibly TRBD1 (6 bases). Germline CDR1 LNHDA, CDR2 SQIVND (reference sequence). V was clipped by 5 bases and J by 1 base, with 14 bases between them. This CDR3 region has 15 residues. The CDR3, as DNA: TGTGCCAGTAGTCCAAACCGGGACACCCAAGAGACCCAGTACTTC. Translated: CASSPNRDTQETQYF. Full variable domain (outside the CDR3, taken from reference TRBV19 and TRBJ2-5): DGGITQSPKYLFRKEGQNVTLSCEQNLNHDAMYWYRQDPGQGLRLIYYSQIVNDFQKGDIAEGYSVSREKKESFPLTVTSAQKNPTAFYLCASSPNRDTQETQYFGPGTRLLVL.

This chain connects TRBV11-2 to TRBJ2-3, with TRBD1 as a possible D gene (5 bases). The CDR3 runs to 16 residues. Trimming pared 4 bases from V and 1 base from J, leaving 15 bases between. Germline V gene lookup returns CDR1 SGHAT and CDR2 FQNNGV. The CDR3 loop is CASSSQGFHGTDTQYF. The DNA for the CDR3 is TGTGCCAGCAGCTCGCAGGGTTTTCACGGCACAGATACGCAGTATTTT. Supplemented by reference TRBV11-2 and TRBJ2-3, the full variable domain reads EAGVAQSPRYKIIEKRQSVAFWCNPISGHATLYWYQQILGQGPKLLIQFQNNGVVDDSQLPKDRFSAERLKGVDSTLKIQPAKLEDSAVYLCASSSQGFHGTDTQYFGPGTRLTVL.

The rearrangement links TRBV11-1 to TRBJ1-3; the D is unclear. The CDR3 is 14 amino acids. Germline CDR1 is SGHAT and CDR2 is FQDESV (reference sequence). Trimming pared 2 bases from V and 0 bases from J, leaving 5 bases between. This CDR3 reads CASSLTDSGNTIYF. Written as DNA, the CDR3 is TGTGCCAGCAGCTTAACAGACTCTGGAAACACCATATATTTT.

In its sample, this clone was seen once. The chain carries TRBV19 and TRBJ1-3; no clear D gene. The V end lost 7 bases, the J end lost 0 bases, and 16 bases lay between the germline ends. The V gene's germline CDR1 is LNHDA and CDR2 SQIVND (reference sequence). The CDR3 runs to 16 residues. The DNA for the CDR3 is TGTGCCAGTACTGACCGTCGGGGAGCCTCTGGAAACACCATATATTTT. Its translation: CASTDRRGASGNTIYF.

CDR3 nucleotide sequence: TGTGCCAGCAGCCGTTCGGACTTCTCGAACACCGGGGAGCTGTTTTTT. Translation gives CASSRSDFSNTGELFF. The chain carries TRBV9 and TRBJ2-2, with D possibly matching TRBD2 (5 bases). Germline V gives CDR1 SGDLS, CDR2 YYNGEE. This CDR3 contains 16 residues. V was trimmed by 4 bases and J by 0 bases, leaving 13 bases between them.

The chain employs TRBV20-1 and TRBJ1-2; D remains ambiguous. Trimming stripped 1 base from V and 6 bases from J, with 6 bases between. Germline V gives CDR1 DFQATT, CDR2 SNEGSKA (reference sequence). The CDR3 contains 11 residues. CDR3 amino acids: CSARGRHGYTF. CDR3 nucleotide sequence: TGCAGTGCTAGAGGGAGGCATGGCTACACCTTC.

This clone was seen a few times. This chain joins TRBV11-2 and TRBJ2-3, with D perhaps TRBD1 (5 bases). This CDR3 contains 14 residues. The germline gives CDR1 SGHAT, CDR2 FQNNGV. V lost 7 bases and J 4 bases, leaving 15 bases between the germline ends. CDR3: CASISGYYADTQYF. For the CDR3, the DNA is TGTGCCAGCATCTCAGGGTATTATGCAGATACGCAGTATTTT.

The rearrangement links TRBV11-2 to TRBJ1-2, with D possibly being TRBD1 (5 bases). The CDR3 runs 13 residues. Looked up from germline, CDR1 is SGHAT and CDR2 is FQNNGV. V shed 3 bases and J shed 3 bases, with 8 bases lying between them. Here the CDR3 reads CASSLGLDYGYTF. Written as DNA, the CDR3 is TGTGCCAGCAGCTTGGGGCTCGACTATGGCTACACCTTC. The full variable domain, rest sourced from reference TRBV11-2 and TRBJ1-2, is EAGVAQSPRYKIIEKRQSVAFWCNPISGHATLYWYQQILGQGPKLLIQFQNNGVVDDSQLPKDRFSAERLKGVDSTLKIQPAKLEDSAVYLCASSLGLDYGYTFGSGTRLTVV.

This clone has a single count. The CDR3 DNA sequence: TGTGCCAGAAGCTCGGTAGTCGAGCAGTACTTC. Its protein is CARSSVVEQYF. The chain joins TRBV5-3 to TRBJ2-7; D uncertain. TRBV5-3 is identified as an open reading frame with a role that is uncertain. V shed 3 bases and J shed 6 bases, with 7 bases lying between them. This CDR3 comprises 11 residues.

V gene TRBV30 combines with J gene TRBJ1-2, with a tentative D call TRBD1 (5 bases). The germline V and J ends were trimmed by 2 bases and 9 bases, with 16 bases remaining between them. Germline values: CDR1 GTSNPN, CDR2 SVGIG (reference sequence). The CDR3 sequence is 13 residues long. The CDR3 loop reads CAWSPGGIKSYTF. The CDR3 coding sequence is TGTGCCTGGAGTCCGGGGGGGATAAAGAGCTACACCTTC.

CDR3 sequence (DNA): TGTGCCAGTAGCCCGGTCCAGGGCACCGGGGAGCTGTTTTTT. Translated, it gives CASSPVQGTGELFF. The chain carries TRBV19 and TRBJ2-2; perhaps TRBD1 as D (5 bases). The germline CDR1 and CDR2 sequences are LNHDA and SQIVND (reference sequence). The CDR3 covers 14 residues. Trimming left V 6 bases short and J 4 bases short, with 12 bases between.

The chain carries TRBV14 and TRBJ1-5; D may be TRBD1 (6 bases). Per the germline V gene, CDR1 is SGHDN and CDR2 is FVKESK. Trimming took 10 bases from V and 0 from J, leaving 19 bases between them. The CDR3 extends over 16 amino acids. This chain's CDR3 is CAIPLSGGYSNQPQHF. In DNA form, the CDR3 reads TGTGCCATCCCTCTCTCGGGGGGCTATAGCAATCAGCCCCAGCATTTT.

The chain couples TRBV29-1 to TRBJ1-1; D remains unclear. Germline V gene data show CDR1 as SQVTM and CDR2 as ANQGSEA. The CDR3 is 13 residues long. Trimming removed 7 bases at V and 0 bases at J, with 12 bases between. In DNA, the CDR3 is TGCAGCGACCGGACTGGGGTGAACACTGAAGCTTTCTTT. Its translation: CSDRTGVNTEAFF.

This chain's CDR3 is CSVEDPGTRGTGYEQYF. The DNA of the CDR3 is TGCAGCGTTGAAGATCCCGGGACGCGAGGGACAGGGTACGAGCAGTACTTC. V usage is TRBV29-1 and J usage is TRBJ2-7; 9 nucleotides line up with TRBD1. The germline gives CDR1 SQVTM, CDR2 ANQGSEA. Germline trimming cut 0 bases from V and 4 bases from J; bases unmatched to any gene: 13. CDR3 length equals 17 residues.

The CDR3 nucleotides read TGTGCCAGCAGTTACACGGATGACAGGTGGGCCACTGAAGCTTTCTTT. Its translation is CASSYTDDRWATEAFF. The V call is TRBV6-5, the J call TRBJ1-1; maybe TRBD1 (6 bases). The germline V gene has CDR1 MNHEY and CDR2 SVGAGI. The germline V and J ends were trimmed by 2 bases and 4 bases, with 17 bases remaining between them. This CDR3 is built from 16 residues.

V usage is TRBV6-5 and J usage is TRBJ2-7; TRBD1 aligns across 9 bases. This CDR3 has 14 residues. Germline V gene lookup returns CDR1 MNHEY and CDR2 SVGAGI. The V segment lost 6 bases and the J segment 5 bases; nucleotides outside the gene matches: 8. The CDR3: CASRHTGGVDEQYF. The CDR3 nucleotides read TGTGCCAGCAGACATACAGGGGGCGTCGACGAGCAGTACTTC.

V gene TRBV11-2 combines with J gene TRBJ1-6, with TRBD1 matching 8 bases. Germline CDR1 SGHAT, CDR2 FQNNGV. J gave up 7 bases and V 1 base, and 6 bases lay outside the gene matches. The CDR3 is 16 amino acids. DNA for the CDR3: TGTGCCAGCAGCTTAGGGTCAGGGGGCAACAATTCACCCCTCCACTTT. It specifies CASSLGSGGNNSPLHF.

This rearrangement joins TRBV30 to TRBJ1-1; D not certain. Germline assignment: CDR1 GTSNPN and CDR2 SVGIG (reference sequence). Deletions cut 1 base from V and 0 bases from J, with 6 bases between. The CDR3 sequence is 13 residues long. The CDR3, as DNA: TGTGCCTGGAGTGCCGTCCTGAACACTGAAGCTTTCTTT. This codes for CAWSAVLNTEAFF.

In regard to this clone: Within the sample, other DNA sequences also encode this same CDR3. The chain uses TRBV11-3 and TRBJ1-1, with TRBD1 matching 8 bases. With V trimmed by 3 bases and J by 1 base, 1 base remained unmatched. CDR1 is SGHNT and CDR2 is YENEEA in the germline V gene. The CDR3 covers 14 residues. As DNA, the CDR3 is TGTGCCAGCAGCTTGACAGGGGAGAACACTGAAGCTTTCTTT. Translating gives CASSLTGENTEAFF.

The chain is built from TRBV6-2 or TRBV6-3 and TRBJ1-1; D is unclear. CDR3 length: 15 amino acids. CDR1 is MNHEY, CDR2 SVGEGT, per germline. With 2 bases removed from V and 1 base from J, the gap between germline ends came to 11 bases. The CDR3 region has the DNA TGTGCCAGCAGTTACCGCCTAGGGAGGAACACTGAAGCTTTCTTT. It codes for CASSYRLGRNTEAFF.